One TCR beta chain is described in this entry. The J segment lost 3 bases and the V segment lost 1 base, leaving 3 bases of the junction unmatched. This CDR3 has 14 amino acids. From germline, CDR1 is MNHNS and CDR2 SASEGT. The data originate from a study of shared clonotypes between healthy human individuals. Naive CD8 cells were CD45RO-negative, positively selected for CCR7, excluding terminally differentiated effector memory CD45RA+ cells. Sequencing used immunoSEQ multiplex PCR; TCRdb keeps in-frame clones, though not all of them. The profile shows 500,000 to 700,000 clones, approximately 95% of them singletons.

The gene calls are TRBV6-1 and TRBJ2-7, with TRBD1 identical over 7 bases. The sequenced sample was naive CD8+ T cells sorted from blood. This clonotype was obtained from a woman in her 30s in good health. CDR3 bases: TGTGCCAGCAGTGAAGGGACAGGTTACTACGAGCAGTACTTC. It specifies CASSEGTGYYEQYF.